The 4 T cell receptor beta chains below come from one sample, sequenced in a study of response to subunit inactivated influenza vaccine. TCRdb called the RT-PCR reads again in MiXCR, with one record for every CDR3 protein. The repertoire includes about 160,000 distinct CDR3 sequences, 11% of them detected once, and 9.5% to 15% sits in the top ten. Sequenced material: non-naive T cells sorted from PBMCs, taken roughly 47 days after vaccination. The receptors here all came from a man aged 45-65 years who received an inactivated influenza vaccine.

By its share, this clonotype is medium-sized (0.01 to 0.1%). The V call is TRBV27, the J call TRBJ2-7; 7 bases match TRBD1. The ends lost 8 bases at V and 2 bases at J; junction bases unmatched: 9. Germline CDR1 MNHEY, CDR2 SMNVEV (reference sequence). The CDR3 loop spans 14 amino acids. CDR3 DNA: TGTGCCAGCGGCCAACGGGACAGAGCCTACGAGCAGTACTTC. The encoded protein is CASGQRDRAYEQYF.

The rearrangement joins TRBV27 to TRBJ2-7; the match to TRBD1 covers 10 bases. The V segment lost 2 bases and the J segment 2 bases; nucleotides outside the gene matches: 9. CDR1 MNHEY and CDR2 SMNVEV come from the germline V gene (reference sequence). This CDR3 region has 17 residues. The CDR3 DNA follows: TGTGCCAGCAGTTTAGGGGGGGGGGACAGGGGACCCTACGAGCAGTACTTC. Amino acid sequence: CASSLGGGDRGPYEQYF.

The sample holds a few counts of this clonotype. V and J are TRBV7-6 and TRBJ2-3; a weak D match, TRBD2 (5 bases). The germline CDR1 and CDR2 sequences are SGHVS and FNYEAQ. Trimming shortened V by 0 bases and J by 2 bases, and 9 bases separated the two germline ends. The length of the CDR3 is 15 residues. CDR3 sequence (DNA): TGTGCCAGCAGCTTAGCGGGAGCTAACACAGATACGCAGTATTTT. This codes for CASSLAGANTDTQYF.

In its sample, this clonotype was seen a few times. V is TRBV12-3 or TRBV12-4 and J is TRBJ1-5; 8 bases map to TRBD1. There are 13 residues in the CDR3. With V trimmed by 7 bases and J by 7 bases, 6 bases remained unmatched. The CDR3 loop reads CASTLDRVQPQHF. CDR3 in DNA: TGTGCCAGCACCCTGGACAGGGTCCAGCCCCAGCATTTT.